Sequencing of this T cell receptor (beta chain) was carried out in a study of blood T cells in healthy people across ages. Broader study findings: Long-lived donors had more naive CD4+ cells and higher diversity than aged donors.

Together with a sample-barcoded 5' primer, a J-beta primer mix was included in a second PCR lasting roughly 6 to 12 cycles. Every sample produced at least 3 million CDR3-containing paired-end reads. From the 5' RACE reads, TCRdb called clonotypes with MiXCR, one entry per CDR3 protein. This sample carries about 1 million distinct CDR3 sequences, over 35% of them seen once, and the ten largest clones take around 18%. Remarks on this clonotype: Its target is unknown.

Sequencing was carried out using blood. This TCR was recovered from an older woman in good health.

CDR3 residues: CASSSGGTKYNEQFF. CDR3 DNA: TGTGCCAGCAGCTCGGGCGGGACTAAGTACAATGAGCAGTTCTTC. This rearrangement joins TRBV7-3 to TRBJ2-1, with TRBD2 matching over 7 bases. The CDR3 spans 15 residues. Germline assignment: CDR1 SGHTA and CDR2 FQGTGA. V gave up 4 bases and J gave up 4 bases; unmatched junction bases: 7.